This is a list of T cell receptor beta chains from one sample in a study of Ad26.COV2.S vaccination and SARS-CoV-2 variants. The repertoire was sequenced with immunoSEQ multiplex PCR; TCRdb's copy has only in-frame clones and lacks some. The sample consists of 400,000 to 450,000 clones, roughly 88% of them appearing once. Sequences were derived from peripheral blood, sampled in a trial of Ad26.COV2.S vaccine versus placebo. The receptors originated from a person aged 18-65 years who received the Ad26.COV2.S COVID-19 vaccine or a placebo. Both conserved end residues are part of each CDR3. Fields, in order: D gene, V gene, J gene, clone size, CDR3 protein, CDR3 DNA. The D gene is left open where the match is weak. A row's size may be missing; if present it is once, few, many or a size class.

>TRBD2|TRBV7-9|TRBJ2-1|-
CASSFGGGTYNEQFF
TGTGCCAGCAGCTTCGGCGGGGGTACCTACAATGAGCAGTTCTTC
>-|TRBV10-3|TRBJ2-5|-
CAISEAREGTQYF
TGTGCCATCAGTGAGGCCCGGGAAGGGACCCAGTACTTC
>-|TRBV4-2|TRBJ2-1|-
CASSRRVNAYNEQFF
TGTGCCAGCAGCCGTAGGGTAAACGCCTACAATGAGCAGTTCTTC
>TRBD1|TRBV14|TRBJ1-5|-
CASSQEGQESNQPQHF
TGTGCCAGCAGCCAAGAGGGACAGGAAAGCAATCAGCCCCAGCATTTT
>-|TRBV9|TRBJ2-1|-
CASSTRLGEQFF
TGTGCCAGCAGCACCCGGCTGGGTGAGCAGTTCTTC
>TRBD2|TRBV5-1|TRBJ2-7|-
CASSLKRGTYEQYF
TGCGCCAGCAGCTTGAAGCGGGGGACCTACGAGCAGTACTTC
>TRBD1|TRBV28|TRBJ1-1|-
CASSPDRVYRTEAFF
TGTGCCAGCAGCCCGGACAGGGTATATCGGACTGAAGCTTTCTTT
>TRBD1|TRBV5-1|TRBJ1-1|few
CASSEDREYTEAFF
TGCGCCAGCAGCGAGGACAGGGAATACACTGAAGCTTTCTTT
>-|TRBV29-1|TRBJ1-2|-
CSPLFQGILGYTF
TGCAGCCCCCTCTTCCAGGGAATACTTGGCTACACCTTC
>TRBD2|TRBV20-1|TRBJ2-5|-
CSAGGGRVETQYF
TGCAGTGCTGGTGGGGGGAGGGTGGAGACCCAGTACTTC
>TRBD1|TRBV7-8|TRBJ2-7|once
CASRTGDSYEQYF
TGTGCCAGCCGCACAGGGGACTCCTACGAGCAGTACTTC
>-|TRBV5-5|TRBJ2-7|-
CASSLDGEGTQYF
TGTGCCAGCAGCTTAGATGGCGAGGGGACGCAGTACTTC